This TCR beta chain came from a study of shared clonotypes between healthy human individuals. On this clone itself: The antigen is not known.

CD8 memory cells included CD45RO+ cells plus CCR7-negative CD45RA+ TemRA cells. Per the original methods: For the immunoSEQ data, sequences were junction-only without quality scores, so filtering differed. The data were produced by immunoSEQ multiplex PCR, yet TCRdb's version contains in-frame clones alone and is incomplete. For V, J and clone size, that table is used; D and trimming come from the DNA. The sample holds some 95,000 clones; about 70% are singletons and the top ten take around half. The CDR3 contains 15 residues. In germline, CDR1 is SGHTS, CDR2 YDEGEE. Trimming pared 4 bases from V and 1 base from J, leaving 14 bases between. Findings and caveats of the study: Four donors had 4% to 5% of their naive CD4 clonotypes in common. Generation of non-shared clonotypes was less probable than generation of clonotypes shared by all four donors.

The J gene is TRBJ1-1, the V gene TRBV5-8, with D maybe TRBD1 (5 bases). Sequencing was done on a sample of memory CD8+ T cells sorted from blood. Subset of the sample: CD45RO+ cells pooled with CCR7-negative TemRA cells. This TCR was recovered from a man aged 30-40 years in good health. CDR3 nucleotide sequence: TGTGCCAGCAGCGGGGGACGGCACAAGAACACTGAAGCTTTCTTT. Translation: CASSGGRHKNTEAFF. Variable domain in full (rest from reference TRBV5-8 and TRBJ1-1): EAGVTQSPTHLIKTRGQQATLRCSPISGHTSVYWYQQALGLGLQFLLWYDEGEERNRGNFPPRFSGRQFPNYSSELNVNALELEDSALYLCASSGGRHKNTEAFFGQGTRLTVV.